The source of this TCR beta chain is a study of T cell responses to AZD1222 COVID-19 vaccine. Study observations and caveats: White British donors predominated, females outnumbered males, and clonal diversity was possibly underestimated.

Assay: immunoSEQ multiplex PCR; the TCRdb copy retains only in-frame clones and omits some. Seen here are some 94,000 clones, around 94% observed once, and the top ten hold approximately 11%. Concerning this clone itself: Its specificity is unknown.

The CDR3 loop spans 16 amino acids. V dropped 3 bases and J dropped 8 bases, with 19 bases sitting between them. The germline gives CDR1 KGHSH, CDR2 LQKENI. The material sequenced was peripheral blood, taken on day 0 of AZD1222 vaccination. V gene TRBV18 combines with J gene TRBJ1-4; D ambiguous. The origin of this receptor is an adult in good health. The chain's CDR3 is CASSPPFSPDGEKLFF. As DNA, the CDR3 is TGTGCCAGCTCACCCCCCTTTTCACCCGACGGGGAAAAACTGTTTTTT.